This T cell receptor beta chain was recovered during a study of spatial heterogeneity in lung cancer. Time point of the sample: sample taken at primary tumor resection. TCRdb re-analysed the 5' RACE reads in MiXCR, keeping a single row per CDR3 protein. The sample carries around 92,000 distinct CDR3 sequences, 12% recorded once. The CDR3 loop spans 15 amino acids. The germline V gene encodes CDR1 LGHNA and CDR2 YSLEER. Trimming cost V 0 bases and J 7 bases, with 13 bases left between them. The receptor's source is a male donor with early-stage non-small cell lung cancer. The gene calls are TRBV4-3 and TRBJ2-1, with a weak D call TRBD2 (5 bases). The sequenced sample was PBMCs, obtained at surgery. Written as DNA, the CDR3 is TGCGCCAGCAGCCAAGATCCTTGGACGGGAAATGAGCAGTTCTTC. This codes for CASSQDPWTGNEQFF.